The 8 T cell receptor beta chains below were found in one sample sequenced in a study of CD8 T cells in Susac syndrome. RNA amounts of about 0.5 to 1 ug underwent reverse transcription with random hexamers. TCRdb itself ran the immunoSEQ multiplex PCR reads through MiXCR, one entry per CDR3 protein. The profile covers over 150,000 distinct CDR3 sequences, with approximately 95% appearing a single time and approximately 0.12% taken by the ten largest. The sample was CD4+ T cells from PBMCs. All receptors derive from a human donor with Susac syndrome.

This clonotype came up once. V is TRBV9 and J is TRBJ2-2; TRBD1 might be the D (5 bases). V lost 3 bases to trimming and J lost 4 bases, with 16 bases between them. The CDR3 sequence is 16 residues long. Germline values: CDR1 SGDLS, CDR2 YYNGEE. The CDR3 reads CASSAQTDLITGELFF. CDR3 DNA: TGTGCCAGCAGCGCGCAGACAGACTTGATCACCGGGGAGCTGTTTTTT.

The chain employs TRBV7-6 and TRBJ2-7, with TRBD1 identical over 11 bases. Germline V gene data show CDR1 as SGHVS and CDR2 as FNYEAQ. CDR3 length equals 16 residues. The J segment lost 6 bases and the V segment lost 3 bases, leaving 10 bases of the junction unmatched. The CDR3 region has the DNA TGTGCCAGCAGCTTCACCGGGACAGGGGGAATGGGCGAGCAGTACTTC. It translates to CASSFTGTGGMGEQYF.

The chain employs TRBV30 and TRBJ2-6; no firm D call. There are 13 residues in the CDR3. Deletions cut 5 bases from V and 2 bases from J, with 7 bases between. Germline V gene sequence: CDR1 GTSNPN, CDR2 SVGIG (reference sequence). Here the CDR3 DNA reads TGTGCCTGGGGTCCCGCTGGGGCCAACGTCCTGACTTTC. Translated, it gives CAWGPAGANVLTF. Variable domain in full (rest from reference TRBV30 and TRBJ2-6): SQTIHQWPATLVQPVGSPLSLECTVEGTSNPNLYWYRQAAGRGLQLLFYSVGIGQISSEVPQNLSASRPQDRQFILSSKKLLLSDSGFYLCAWGPAGANVLTFGAGSRLTVL.

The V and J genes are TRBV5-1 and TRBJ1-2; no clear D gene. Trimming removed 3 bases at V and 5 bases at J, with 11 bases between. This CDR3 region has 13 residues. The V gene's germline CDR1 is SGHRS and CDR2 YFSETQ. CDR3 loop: CASSSSDGYGYTF. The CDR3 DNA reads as TGCGCCAGCAGCTCGTCGGACGGTTATGGCTACACCTTC. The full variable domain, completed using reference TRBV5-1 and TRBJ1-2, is KAGVTQTPRYLIKTRGQQVTLSCSPISGHRSVSWYQQTPGQGLQFLFEYFSETQRNKGNFPGRFSGRQFSNSRSEMNVSTLELGDSALYLCASSSSDGYGYTFGSGTRLTVV.

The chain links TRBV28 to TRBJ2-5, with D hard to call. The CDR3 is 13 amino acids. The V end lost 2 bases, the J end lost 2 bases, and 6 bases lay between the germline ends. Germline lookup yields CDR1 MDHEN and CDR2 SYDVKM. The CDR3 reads CASSLPVQETQYF. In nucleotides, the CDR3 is TGTGCCAGCAGTTTACCGGTTCAAGAGACCCAGTACTTC.

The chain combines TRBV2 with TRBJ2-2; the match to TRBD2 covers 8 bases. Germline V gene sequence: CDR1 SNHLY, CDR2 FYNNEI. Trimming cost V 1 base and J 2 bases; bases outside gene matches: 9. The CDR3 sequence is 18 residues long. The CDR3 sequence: CASSEETLRGGNTGELFF. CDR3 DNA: TGTGCCAGCAGTGAAGAAACACTTCGGGGGGGAAACACCGGGGAGCTGTTTTTT.

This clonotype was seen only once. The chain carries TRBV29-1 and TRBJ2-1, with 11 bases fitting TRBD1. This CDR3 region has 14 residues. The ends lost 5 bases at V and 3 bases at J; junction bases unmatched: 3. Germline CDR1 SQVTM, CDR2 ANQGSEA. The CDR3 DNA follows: TGCAGCGTTCGGACAGGGGGCGACTACAATGAGCAGTTCTTC. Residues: CSVRTGGDYNEQFF.

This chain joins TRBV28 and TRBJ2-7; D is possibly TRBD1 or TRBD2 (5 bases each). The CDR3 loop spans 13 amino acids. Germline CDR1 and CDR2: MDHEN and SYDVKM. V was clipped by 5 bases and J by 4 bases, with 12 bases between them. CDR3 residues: CASSGGPNYEQYV. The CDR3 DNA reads TGTGCCAGCAGTGGGGGTCCGAATTACGAGCAGTACGTC.